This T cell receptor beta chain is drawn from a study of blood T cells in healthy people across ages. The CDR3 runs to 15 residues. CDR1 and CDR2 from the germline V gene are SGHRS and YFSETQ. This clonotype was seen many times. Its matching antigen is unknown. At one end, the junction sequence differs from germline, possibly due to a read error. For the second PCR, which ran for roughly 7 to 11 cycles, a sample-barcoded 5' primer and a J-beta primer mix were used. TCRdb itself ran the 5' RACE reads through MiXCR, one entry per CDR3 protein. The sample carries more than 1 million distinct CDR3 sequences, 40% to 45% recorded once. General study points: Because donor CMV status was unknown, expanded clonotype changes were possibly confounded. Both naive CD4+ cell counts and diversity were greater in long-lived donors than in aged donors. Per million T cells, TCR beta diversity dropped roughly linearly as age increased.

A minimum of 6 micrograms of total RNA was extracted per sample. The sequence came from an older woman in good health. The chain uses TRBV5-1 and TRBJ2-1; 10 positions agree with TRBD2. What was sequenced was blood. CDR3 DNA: TGTGCCAGCAGTTTATCACTAGCGGGGTACAATGAGCAGTTCTTC. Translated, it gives CASSLSLAGYNEQFF. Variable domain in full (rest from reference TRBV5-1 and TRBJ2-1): KAGVTQTPRYLIKTRGQQVTLSCSPISGHRSVSWYQQTPGQGLQFLFEYFSETQRNKGNFPGRFSGRQFSNSRSEMNVSTLELGDSALYLCASSLSLAGYNEQFFGPGTRLTVL.